This T cell receptor beta chain is drawn from a study of shared clonotypes between healthy human individuals. Study results and limitations: Non-shared clonotypes had lower generation probabilities than clonotypes shared by all four sorted-subset donors.

The length of the CDR3 is 15 residues. V shed 0 bases and J shed 3 bases, with 10 bases lying between them. Germline CDR1 SGHRS, CDR2 YFSETQ. Libraries were prepared by immunoSEQ multiplex PCR; TCRdb keeps only in-frame clonotypes and omits some of them. Of fewer than 1.4 million clones listed, roughly 74% are singletons. Worth noting for this clone: Its cognate antigen is unknown.

All donors were Caucasian adults living in Nashville, Tennessee. The sequence was obtained from a man aged 18 to 30 in good health. Some clones in this sample may be carry-over from other donors' samples. The chain has TRBV5-1 and TRBJ1-3; TRBD1 might be the D (5 bases). Sequenced sample: memory CD4+ T cells from PBMCs. Regarding subset: CD45RA-negative fraction. The CDR3 reads CASSLVGDLGNTIYF. The CDR3 DNA reads as TGCGCCAGCAGCTTGGTAGGGGATCTTGGAAACACCATATATTTT.